Here is one T cell receptor (beta chain) with its context. The data were taken from a study of T-cell reconstitution after alpha-beta-depleted transplantation in children. The TCRbeta library was prepared with unique molecular identifiers. MiXCR was run by TCRdb on the PCR reads, yielding one entry per CDR3 protein. The sample lists over 550,000 distinct CDR3 sequences, 10% occurring once. This TCR was sampled from a human donor who donated a stem cell graft to a child with acute myeloid leukemia. Sample: PBMCs from the stem cell graft donor, taken from the stem cell graft.

The DNA of the CDR3 is TGTGCCAGCAGTGATTGGGGCCAGGGCAGCAAGCCCCAGCATTTT. Protein sequence: CASSDWGQGSKPQHF. V gene TRBV2 combines with J gene TRBJ1-5; possibly TRBD1 for D (5 bases). The CDR3 has 15 amino acids. Trimming left V 3 bases short and J 8 bases short, with 17 bases between. Germline V lookup: CDR1 SNHLY, CDR2 FYNNEI.